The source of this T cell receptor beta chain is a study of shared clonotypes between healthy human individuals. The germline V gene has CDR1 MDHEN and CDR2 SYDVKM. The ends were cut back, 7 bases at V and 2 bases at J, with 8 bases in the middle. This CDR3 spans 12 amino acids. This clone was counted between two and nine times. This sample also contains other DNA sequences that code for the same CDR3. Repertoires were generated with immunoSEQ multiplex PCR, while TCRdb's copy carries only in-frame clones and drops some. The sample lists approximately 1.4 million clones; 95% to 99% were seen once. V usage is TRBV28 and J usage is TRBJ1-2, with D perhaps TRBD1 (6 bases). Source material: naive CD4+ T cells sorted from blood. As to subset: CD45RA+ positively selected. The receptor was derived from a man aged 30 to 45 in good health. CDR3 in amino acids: CASTGTNYGYTF. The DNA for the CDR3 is TGTGCCAGCACCGGGACAAACTATGGCTACACCTTC.